The 32 T cell receptor beta chains presented below share a single source sample, sequenced in a study of CD8+ T cells in alopecia areata. cDNA serving as the sequencing template came from extracted, reverse transcribed RNA. TCRdb's copy holds only in-frame clones and misses some; the assay was immunoSEQ multiplex PCR. The sample lists 270,000 or so clones, none appearing once, the ten largest making up about 1.2%. The pooled cutaneous lymph node cells were sorted using several markers (CD4, CD8alpha, NKG2D, NKG2ACE and others). Sequenced input: CD4+ T cells sorted from a lymph node. The receptors come from a C3H/HeJ mouse with alopecia areata. The mouse strain carries the MHC haplotype H2-k.

The table lists this clone with a few counts. The genes and germline here are from mouse. The CDR3 end falls 4 residues outside the read, so it is completed with the germline J gene. Additional DNA sequences in this sample encode the identical CDR3. This chain joins TRBV17 and TRBJ2-4; 12 bases align to TRBD2. Germline CDR1 reads MNHDT; CDR2 reads YYDKIL. The J segment lost 2 bases and the V segment lost 3 bases, leaving 0 bases of the junction unmatched. The CDR3 runs 15 residues. This CDR3 reads CASSRTGGAQNTLYF. CDR3 DNA, as far as it was read: TGTGCTAGCAGTAGGACTGGGGGGGCTCAAAAC.

This clone was counted many times. The gene names here belong to mouse. The read falls 4 residues short of the CDR3 end, and the missing part is taken from the germline J gene. The chain carries TRBV17 and TRBJ2-3; TRBD1 is a possible D gene (6 bases). Looked up from germline, CDR1 is MNHDT and CDR2 is YYDKIL. V shed 5 bases and J shed 0 bases, with 15 bases lying between them. The CDR3 has 16 residues. CDR3 DNA, as far as it was read: TGTGCTAGCAGTCCCGGACAGTTCTCTAGTGCAGAA. Its protein is CASSPGQFSSAE. The whole CDR3 reads CASSPGQFSSAETLYF.

This clone was counted between two and nine times. Gene names are the mouse ones. With the read ending 4 residues before the CDR3 end, the germline J gene is used to fill in that end. This chain connects TRBV4 to TRBJ1-2; D perhaps matches TRBD1 (6 bases). V was cut by 3 bases and J by 0 bases, with 11 bases left in between. The CDR3 has 15 amino acids. In germline, CDR1 is LGHDT, CDR2 YNNKQL (reference sequence). The CDR3 bases that were read are TGTGCCAGCAGCTACCGGGACAATGCAAACTCC. It encodes CASSYRDNANS. The full CDR3 protein is CASSYRDNANSDYTF.

This clone was observed a few times. Gene names and germline match the mouse. The read halts 4 residues ahead of the CDR3 end, with the missing end drawn from the germline J gene. The chain employs TRBV13-1 and TRBJ2-3; 8 nucleotides align to TRBD2. The germline CDR1 and CDR2 sequences are NSHNY and SYGAGN. The CDR3 runs 15 residues. The junction had 7 bases not matched to a gene; V was cut back by 7 bases and J by 0 bases. The CDR3: CASARGGVSAETLYF. The sequenced CDR3 bases are TGTGCCAGCGCACGTGGGGGGGTTAGTGCAGAA.

This clone was counted only a few times. The gene names here belong to mouse. The CDR3 extends 4 residues past the end of the read, so its final part is completed from the germline J gene. V and J are TRBV19 and TRBJ2-5; TRBD1 agrees at 9 bases. The junction had 2 bases not matched to a gene; V was cut back by 6 bases and J by 3 bases. The CDR3 is made up of 13 amino acids. The germline V gene encodes CDR1 FNHDT and CDR2 SITEND (reference sequence). This CDR3 reads CASTQGAQDTQYF. The sequenced CDR3 bases are TGTGCCAGCACACAGGGGGCGCAAGAC.

As concerns this clone: Genes and germline come from the mouse. CDR3 DNA, as far as it was read: TGTGCCAGCAGGCCGGGACAGCACACTAGTGCAGAA. Translation: CASRPGQHTSAE. The entire CDR3 protein is CASRPGQHTSAETLYF. The rearrangement joins TRBV13-1 to TRBJ2-3; 7 bases line up with TRBD1. The read halts 4 residues ahead of the CDR3 end, with the missing end drawn from the germline J gene. CDR3 length equals 16 residues. Germline V gene lookup returns CDR1 NSHNY and CDR2 SYGAGN. V trimming: 5 bases; J trimming: 0 bases; junction bases outside the gene matches: 9.

This clone has a handful of counts. Here the gene names and germline are mouse. The sequenced fragment ends 4 residues before the CDR3 boundary, so the rest is inferred from the germline J gene. The chain couples TRBV14 to TRBJ2-5; 9 bases fit TRBD1. The germline V gene has CDR1 SGHDT and CDR2 FRDEAV. The trim removed 4 bases at V and 2 bases at J, leaving 2 bases unmatched. The CDR3 spans 14 residues. CDR3 region: CASSQQGAQDTQYF. The DNA read from the CDR3 is TGTGCCAGCAGTCAACAGGGGGCCCAAGAC.

With regard to this clone: Germline and genes: mouse. The CDR3 end is not reached by the read, which stops 4 residues before it; the germline J gene fills it in. The chain carries TRBV1 and TRBJ2-1; D perhaps matches TRBD1 (5 bases). Germline V gives CDR1 NSQYPW, CDR2 LRSPGD (reference sequence). The CDR3 is 15 amino acids. With 0 bases removed from V and 6 bases from J, the gap between germline ends came to 12 bases. CDR3 sequence reads: CTCSADQSRAAEQFF. The CDR3 bases that were read are TGCACCTGCAGTGCAGATCAGAGCAGGGCTGCT.

As to this clone: Any gene name here is a mouse gene name. The CDR3 end is not reached by the read, which stops 4 residues before it; the germline J gene fills it in. The gene calls are TRBV5 and TRBJ1-2; tentatively, D is TRBD1 (6 bases). Germline V gene data show CDR1 as LGHNA and CDR2 as YNLKQL (reference sequence). The CDR3 spans 16 residues. CDR3 sequence: CASSQEAGGRSADYTF. Incomplete CDR3 DNA: TGTGCCAGCAGCCAAGAAGCCGGGGGGCGCTCGGCC.

On this clone itself: Germline and genes here are mouse. The read gets to within 4 residues of the CDR3 end, and the germline J gene fills in the rest. The chain has TRBV5 and TRBJ2-3, with D perhaps matching TRBD2 (6 bases). V was clipped by 4 bases and J by 3 bases, with 11 bases between them. This CDR3 region has 14 residues. Germline V gene lookup returns CDR1 LGHNA and CDR2 YNLKQL (reference sequence). CDR3 in amino acids: CASSPSLGAETLYF. The part of the CDR3 DNA that was read is TGTGCCAGCAGCCCCTCACTGGGAGCAGAA.

Details on this clone: Gene names are mouse gene names. The read stops 4 residues short of the end of the CDR3; the missing end is completed from the germline J gene. The chain employs TRBV13-3 and TRBJ2-5; weak D call: TRBD1 (6 bases). The CDR3 consists of 15 residues. The V and J ends lost 7 bases and 0 bases respectively, with 15 bases between them. Germline V lookup: CDR1 NNHDY, CDR2 SYVADS. The CDR3 protein is CASPRTDFNQDTQYF. The DNA read from the CDR3 is TGTGCCAGCCCCCGGACAGACTTTAACCAAGAC.

For this clone: Gene labels here are mouse ones. The CDR3 goes on 4 residues after the read ends, and that part is filled in from the germline J gene. The genes are TRBV13-2 and TRBJ1-2, with no clear D. The V end lost 1 base, the J end lost 0 bases, and 4 bases lay between the germline ends. This CDR3 is built from 13 residues. From germline, CDR1 is NNHNN and CDR2 SYGAGS (reference sequence). Partial CDR3 DNA: TGTGCCAGCGGTGATCACACAAACTCC. Translated: CASGDHTNS. The full CDR3 reads CASGDHTNSDYTF.

The table lists this clone with a few counts. Genes here carry mouse names. The observed sequence ends 4 residues before the CDR3 terminus, with the missing tail filled in from the germline J gene. This chain links TRBV1 with TRBJ2-3; D is perhaps TRBD1 (5 bases). The CDR3 consists of 16 residues. V dropped 3 bases and J dropped 0 bases, with 13 bases sitting between them. Germline values: CDR1 NSQYPW, CDR2 LRSPGD (reference sequence). CDR3 amino acids: CTCSASRQNSAETLYF. Partial CDR3 DNA: TGCACCTGCAGTGCCTCCCGACAGAATAGTGCAGAA.

Comment on this clone: Gene and germline names: mouse. The sequenced fragment ends 4 residues before the CDR3 boundary, so the rest is inferred from the germline J gene. The same CDR3 also results from other DNA sequences found in this sample. The chain uses TRBV19 and TRBJ2-7; 9 bases are a match to TRBD1. Germline V CDR1 and CDR2: FNHDT, SITEND (reference sequence). V was clipped by 1 base and J by 3 bases; unmatched bases: 2. The CDR3 sequence is 14 residues long. The part of the CDR3 DNA that was read is TGTGCCAGCAGTATACGGACAGGGGACTAT. It encodes CASSIRTGDY. Given in full, the CDR3 is CASSIRTGDYEQYF.

There are a few counts of this clone. The gene symbols are mouse symbols. Read data end 4 residues before the CDR3 end; the end is taken from the germline J gene. The V gene is TRBV14, the J gene TRBJ2-1, with TRBD1 matching over 9 bases. In germline, CDR1 is SGHDT, CDR2 FRDEAV. V lost 4 bases, J lost 3 bases, and 5 bases stayed unmatched. The CDR3 length is 15 residues. CDR3 region: CASSPLTGGYAEQFF. CDR3 DNA, as far as it was read: TGTGCCAGCAGTCCTCTGACAGGGGGCTATGCT.

This clone was seen more than once but under ten times. The genes and germline here are from mouse. The CDR3 end falls 4 residues outside the read, so it is completed with the germline J gene. This sequence joins TRBV13-1 and TRBJ2-1, with 7 bases that match TRBD1. In germline, CDR1 is NSHNY, CDR2 SYGAGN. The CDR3 runs 14 residues. The junction had 4 bases not matched to a gene; V was cut back by 4 bases and J by 3 bases. The DNA read from the CDR3 is TGTGCCAGCAGTCACCGGGACAGCTATGCT. This encodes CASSHRDSYA. In full, the CDR3 is CASSHRDSYAEQFF.

As for this clone: The genes are named according to mouse. The read halts 4 residues ahead of the CDR3 end, with the missing end drawn from the germline J gene. This sequence joins TRBV13-1 and TRBJ2-5; D might be TRBD1 (5 bases). CDR3 size: 14 residues. Germline values: CDR1 NSHNY, CDR2 SYGAGN. The covered CDR3 bases are TGTGCCAGCAGTGACGGCAGGGCAGAAGAC. Protein product: CASSDGRAED. The full CDR3 sequence reads CASSDGRAEDTQYF.

As for this clone: Mouse germline and gene names are used. The read ends 4 residues early relative to the CDR3; the germline J gene fills the gap. The chain uses TRBV17 and TRBJ2-2; a possible D gene is TRBD2 (5 bases). V lost 1 base, J lost 5 bases, and 11 bases lay in between. Per germline, CDR1 MNHDT and CDR2 YYDKIL. The CDR3 loop spans 15 amino acids. The CDR3 bases that were read are TGTGCTAGCAGTAGAGCCCTGGGAAGGACCGGG. Translated, it gives CASSRALGRTG. The whole CDR3 protein is CASSRALGRTGQLYF.

As for this clone: Germline and genes: mouse. With the read ending 4 residues before the CDR3 end, the germline J gene is used to fill in that end. This chain joins TRBV13-1 and TRBJ2-2, with 9 bases lining up with TRBD2. This CDR3 has 16 residues. The ends lost 3 bases at V and 1 base at J; junction bases unmatched: 4. The germline gives CDR1 NSHNY, CDR2 SYGAGN. Here the CDR3 reads CASSAMTGGNTGQLYF. The sequenced part of the CDR3 DNA is TGTGCCAGCAGTGCCATGACTGGGGGAAACACCGGG.

About this clone itself: Genes and germline come from the mouse. The part of the CDR3 DNA that was read is TGTGCCAGCAGCCCACTGGGGGGACAGGGGGAC. Encoded protein: CASSPLGGQGD. The entire CDR3 protein is CASSPLGGQGDTQYF. The genes are TRBV5 and TRBJ2-5; tentatively, D is TRBD1 (10 bases). The CDR3 extends 4 residues past the end of the read, so its final part is completed from the germline J gene. Germline CDR1 is LGHNA and CDR2 is YNLKQL (reference sequence). This CDR3 is 15 amino acids long.

As regards this clone: The genes and germline here are from mouse. The read ends 3 residues early relative to the CDR3; the germline J gene fills the gap. This chain joins TRBV31 and TRBJ1-6; 9 nucleotides agree with TRBD1. TRBJ1-6 is an open reading frame whose function is uncertain. CDR3 length equals 15 residues. The V segment lost 3 bases and the J segment 3 bases; nucleotides outside the gene matches: 3. Per germline, CDR1 GKSSPN and CDR2 SITVG. The CDR3 here is CAWSGQGIYNSPLYF. CDR3 bases read: TGTGCCTGGAGCGGACAGGGGATCTATAATTCGCCC.

This clone was seen more than once but under ten times. Each gene name is a mouse one. The read is 4 residues too short to cover the CDR3 end, so that end is filled in from the germline J gene. Other DNA sequences of this sample code for an identical CDR3. This chain uses TRBV1 with TRBJ2-7; D call uncertain. The CDR3 totals 11 residues. Germline V CDR1 and CDR2: NSQYPW, LRSPGD (reference sequence). The sequenced part of the CDR3 DNA is TGCACCTGCAGTGCTTCATAT. Translating gives CTCSASY. The whole CDR3 reads CTCSASYEQYF.

This clone was picked up a small number of times. All gene names here are mouse names. Coverage ceases 3 residues before the CDR3 finishes, and the germline J gene fills in the end. This chain uses TRBV16 with TRBJ1-6; D may be TRBD1 (5 bases). TRBJ1-6 is annotated as an ORF whose role is uncertain. Trimming left V 10 bases short and J 7 bases short, with 14 bases between. CDR3 length: 13 residues. Germline V CDR1 and CDR2: SGHSA, FRNQAP. CDR3 DNA, as far as it was read: TGTGCAACCCCGCCAGGGAGGAATTCGCCC. It is translated as CATPPGRNSP. The whole CDR3 protein reads CATPPGRNSPLYF.

Concerning this clone: Genes and germline are mouse. The sequenced fragment ends 4 residues before the CDR3 boundary, so the rest is inferred from the germline J gene. J is TRBJ2-3 and V is TRBV19, with D tentatively TRBD1 (5 bases). V was shortened by 0 bases and J by 0 bases, with 11 bases between the two germline ends. The CDR3 spans 16 residues. Per the germline V gene, CDR1 is FNHDT and CDR2 is SITEND (reference sequence). Partial CDR3 DNA: TGTGCCAGCAGTATAGGGACAAAAACTAGTGCAGAA. Protein sequence: CASSIGTKTSAE. The whole CDR3 region reads CASSIGTKTSAETLYF.

In this sample, this clone turned up a few times. Each gene name is a mouse one. The observed sequence ends 4 residues before the CDR3 terminus, with the missing tail filled in from the germline J gene. J is TRBJ2-3 and V is TRBV13-1; 7 bases agree with TRBD2. The CDR3 runs 16 residues. Germline V gene sequence: CDR1 NSHNY, CDR2 SYGAGN. V trimming: 3 bases; J trimming: 0 bases; junction bases outside the gene matches: 7. The covered CDR3 bases are TGTGCCAGCAGTGCTCTGGGGGTCCCTAGTGCAGAA. This codes for CASSALGVPSAE. The full CDR3 reads CASSALGVPSAETLYF.

This clone occurred a few times. Gene names are mouse gene names. The read finishes 4 residues shy of the CDR3 end, and the germline J gene is used to complete it. The chain uses TRBV31 and TRBJ2-2; no clear D gene. Germline V CDR1 and CDR2: GKSSPN, SITVG. This CDR3 is 10 amino acids long. Trimming removed 7 bases at V and 3 bases at J, with 3 bases between. The CDR3: CASDTGQLYF. The CDR3 bases that were read are TGTGCCTCAGACACCGGG.

There are a few counts of this clone. Mouse gene names and germline throughout. The CDR3 here is CAWSRRGQNSDYTF. CDR3 DNA (partial): TGTGCCTGGAGTCGCAGGGGGCAAAACTCC. This chain uses TRBV31 with TRBJ1-2, with TRBD1 identical over 8 bases. The sequence runs out 4 residues before the end of the CDR3; the remainder is reconstructed from the germline J gene. Trimming took 1 base from V and 1 from J; bases not matched to a gene: 2. The CDR3 covers 14 residues. Germline assignment: CDR1 GKSSPN and CDR2 SITVG.

This clone was found a few times. The germline and genes are mouse ones. The read terminates 4 residues ahead of where the CDR3 ends, so the germline J gene completes it. The genes are TRBV5 and TRBJ2-7; D might be TRBD1 (5 bases). The CDR3 sequence is 13 residues long. V lost 3 bases to trimming and J lost 3 bases, with 9 bases between them. Germline CDR1 is LGHNA and CDR2 is YNLKQL (reference sequence). The sequenced part of the CDR3 DNA is TGTGCCAGCAGCCATCAGGGTTTCTAT. Translating it yields CASSHQGFY. The full CDR3 reads CASSHQGFYEQYF.

To note about this clone: Gene names refer to mouse genes. The read ends 4 residues early relative to the CDR3; the germline J gene fills the gap. The chain joins TRBV5 to TRBJ2-5; TRBD1 matches 7 bases. This CDR3 comprises 14 residues. V was pared by 4 bases and J by 2 bases, with 3 bases of the junction left unmatched. Looked up from germline, CDR1 is LGHNA and CDR2 is YNLKQL (reference sequence). The CDR3 sequence: CASSLGQFQDTQYF. The part of the CDR3 DNA that was read is TGTGCCAGCAGCCTGGGACAGTTCCAAGAC.

The table lists this clone with a few counts. Gene names and germline match the mouse. Sequencing ends 4 residues short of the CDR3 end; the germline J gene provides the rest. The sample holds other DNA sequences that translate to the same CDR3. The genes are TRBV14 and TRBJ2-7; 12 bases are shared with TRBD2. Germline V lookup: CDR1 SGHDT, CDR2 FRDEAV. V gave up 4 bases and J gave up 0 bases; unmatched junction bases: 2. The CDR3 is 15 residues long. The sequenced part of the CDR3 DNA is TGTGCCAGCAGTCTGGGACTGGGGGGCTCCTAT. It specifies CASSLGLGGSY. The complete CDR3 sequence is CASSLGLGGSYEQYF.

On this clone: Mouse gene names and germline throughout. The read is 4 residues too short to cover the CDR3 end, so that end is filled in from the germline J gene. The chain couples TRBV5 to TRBJ2-7; TRBD2 matches at 10 bases. This CDR3 comprises 15 residues. CDR1 and CDR2 (germline): LGHNA, YNLKQL (reference sequence). Germline trimming cut 1 base from V and 1 base from J; bases unmatched to any gene: 1. The CDR3 DNA, read in part, is TGTGCCAGCAGCCAAGTACTGGGGGGGTCCTAT. This sequence encodes CASSQVLGGSY. The complete CDR3 sequence is CASSQVLGGSYEQYF.

This clone was seen a few times. Gene names and germline refer to mouse. The CDR3 extends 4 residues past the end of the read, so its final part is completed from the germline J gene. The chain links TRBV13-1 to TRBJ2-7; 12 bases match TRBD2. CDR3 length: 15 residues. Germline lookup yields CDR1 NSHNY and CDR2 SYGAGN. CDR3 protein: CASSEPGLGGDEQYF. CDR3 bases read: TGTGCCAGCAGTGAGCCGGGACTGGGGGGTGAT.